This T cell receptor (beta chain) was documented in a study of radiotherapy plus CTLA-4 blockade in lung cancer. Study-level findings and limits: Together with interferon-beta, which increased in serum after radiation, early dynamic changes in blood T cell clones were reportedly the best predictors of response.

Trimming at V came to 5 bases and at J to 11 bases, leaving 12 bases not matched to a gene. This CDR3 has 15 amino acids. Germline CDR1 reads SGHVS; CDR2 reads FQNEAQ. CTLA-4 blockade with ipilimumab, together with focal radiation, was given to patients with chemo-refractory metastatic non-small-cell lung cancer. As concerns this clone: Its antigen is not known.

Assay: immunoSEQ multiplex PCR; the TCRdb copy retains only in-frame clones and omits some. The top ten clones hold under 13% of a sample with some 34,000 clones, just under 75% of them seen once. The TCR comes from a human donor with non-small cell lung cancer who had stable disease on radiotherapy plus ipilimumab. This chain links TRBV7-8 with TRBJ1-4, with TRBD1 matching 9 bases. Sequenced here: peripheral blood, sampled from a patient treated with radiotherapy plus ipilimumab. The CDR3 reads CASSPTGGVQGKLFF. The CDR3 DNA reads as TGTGCCAGCAGCCCCACAGGGGGCGTCCAGGGGAAACTGTTTTTT. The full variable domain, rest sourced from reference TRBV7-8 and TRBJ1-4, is GAGVSQSPRYKVAKRGQDVALRCDPISGHVSLFWYQQALGQGPEFLTYFQNEAQLDKSGLPSDRFFAERPEGSVSTLKIQRTQQEDSAVYLCASSPTGGVQGKLFFGSGTQLSVL.